Listed here are 31 T cell receptor beta chains from one sample, sequenced in a study of blood T cell repertoires in COVID-19. Here immunoSEQ multiplex PCR was the method, and the copy in TCRdb shows in-frame clones only, minus some. This sample has 250,000 to 350,000 clones, with roughly 90% found just once. Source material: peripheral blood. The receptors stem from a woman aged 25-40 years with COVID-19, enrolled during active disease.

DNA of the CDR3: TGCGCCAGCAGCTTGGGAGGCAAAATCTACGAGCAGTACTTC. This encodes CASSLGGKIYEQYF. The chain recombines TRBV5-1 with TRBJ2-7, with no clear D. Trimming shortened V by 0 bases and J by 3 bases, and 10 bases separated the two germline ends. This CDR3 comprises 14 residues. Germline V gene data show CDR1 as SGHRS and CDR2 as YFSETQ. The full variable domain, in which reference TRBV5-1 and TRBJ2-7 provide the parts outside the CDR3, is KAGVTQTPRYLIKTRGQQVTLSCSPISGHRSVSWYQQTPGQGLQFLFEYFSETQRNKGNFPGRFSGRQFSNSRSEMNVSTLELGDSALYLCASSLGGKIYEQYFGPGTRLTVT.

This chain uses TRBV28 with TRBJ1-6, with 9 bases lining up with TRBD1. CDR1 is MDHEN, CDR2 SYDVKM, per germline. The CDR3 runs 15 residues. Unmatched junction bases numbered 8, after V lost 7 bases and J lost 7 bases. CDR3 sequence (DNA): TGTGCCAGCACTATGGGACAGGGACTAAATTCACCCCTCCACTTT. This translates into CASTMGQGLNSPLHF.

This rearrangement joins TRBV6-1 to TRBJ1-1; D perhaps matches TRBD1 (6 bases). The CDR3 runs 16 residues. Deletions cut 1 base from V and 0 bases from J, with 12 bases between. Germline assignment: CDR1 MNHNS and CDR2 SASEGT. The CDR3 bases are TGTGCCAGCAGTGAAGATCCAGGGGCGTTGAACACTGAAGCTTTCTTT. Amino acids: CASSEDPGALNTEAFF.

This clone has a single count. This chain links TRBV10-3 with TRBJ2-3, with D possibly TRBD2 on 7 matching bases. This CDR3 has 18 amino acids. The V end was cut by 3 bases, the J end by 2 bases, with 21 bases between. Germline V gives CDR1 ENHRY, CDR2 SYGVKD. The CDR3 DNA follows: TGTGCCATCAGTGAATTCGGGGGGCGGTCGGGTGTCACAGATACGCAGTATTTT. Translated, it gives CAISEFGGRSGVTDTQYF.

The rearrangement uses TRBV12-3 or TRBV12-4 and TRBJ1-5; D is uncertain. CDR3 length: 13 amino acids. V lost 4 bases, J lost 11 bases, and 15 bases lay in between. The CDR3 protein is CASSSTDSRSQHF. The CDR3 DNA follows: TGTGCCAGCAGTTCCACGGACTCTAGGTCCCAGCATTTT.

The chain is built from TRBV19 and TRBJ2-1; possibly TRBD2 for D (6 bases). Germline V gene lookup returns CDR1 LNHDA and CDR2 SQIVND (reference sequence). V lost 7 bases, J lost 4 bases, and 14 bases lay in between. The CDR3 extends over 14 amino acids. The CDR3 sequence: CASTPGLPYNEQFF. DNA of the CDR3: TGTGCCAGTACCCCGGGACTCCCATACAATGAGCAGTTCTTC.

The gene calls are TRBV15 and TRBJ2-7; D might be TRBD1 (5 bases). Trimming stripped 0 bases from V and 2 bases from J, with 11 bases between. The CDR3 sequence is 15 residues long. The germline V gene encodes CDR1 LNHNV and CDR2 YYDKDF (reference sequence). The CDR3 DNA follows: TGTGCCACCAGCAGAGACCTGGACACCACCTACGAGCAGTACTTC. This codes for CATSRDLDTTYEQYF.

The CDR3: CASRRLAGGSYEQYF. The CDR3 region has the DNA TGCGCCAGCCGACGACTAGCGGGAGGCTCCTACGAGCAGTACTTC. The chain joins TRBV5-1 to TRBJ2-7; 13 bases are shared with TRBD2. V shed 7 bases, J shed 0 bases, and the junction held 4 bases outside the gene matches. CDR3 length equals 15 residues. Germline V gene sequence: CDR1 SGHRS, CDR2 YFSETQ.

The rearrangement uses TRBV5-1 and TRBJ2-7; 8 bases map to TRBD1. Germline-derived CDR1 and CDR2 are SGHRS and YFSETQ. V gave up 2 bases and J gave up 6 bases; unmatched junction bases: 7. This CDR3 is 14 amino acids long. This CDR3 is CASSLSGQGAEQYF. The CDR3 DNA reads TGCGCCAGCAGCTTATCAGGACAGGGCGCCGAGCAGTACTTC.

Comments on this clone: This specimen includes other DNA sequences encoding the same CDR3. DNA of the CDR3: TGTGCCAGCAGTTTTTTAGCGGCCTACAATGAGCAGTTCTTC. The encoded protein is CASSFLAAYNEQFF. The genes are TRBV28 and TRBJ2-1; maybe TRBD2 (6 bases). Trimming cost V 3 bases and J 2 bases, with 8 bases left between them. In germline, CDR1 is MDHEN, CDR2 SYDVKM. This CDR3 spans 14 amino acids.

This clone was seen once. The V gene is TRBV5-4, the J gene TRBJ2-1; a weak D match, TRBD1 (6 bases). The CDR3 is made up of 15 amino acids. Trimming took off 2 bases at V and 6 bases at J, with 15 bases between the two ends. Germline CDR1 reads SGHNT; CDR2 reads YYREEE (reference sequence). The CDR3 sequence: CASSFFNRAGNEQFF. CDR3 nucleotides: TGTGCCAGCAGCTTTTTTAACAGGGCTGGCAATGAGCAGTTCTTC.

This clone has more than one count but fewer than ten. The V and J genes are TRBV7-2 and TRBJ1-4, with 9 positions matching TRBD1. The CDR3 has 16 residues. V was pared by 5 bases and J by 0 bases, with 4 bases of the junction left unmatched. Germline V gives CDR1 SGHTA, CDR2 FQGNSA. CDR3 coding DNA: TGTGCCAGCAGCCTACAGGGGGCAACAACTAATGAAAAACTGTTTTTT. It codes for CASSLQGATTNEKLFF.

This chain joins TRBV5-4 and TRBJ2-2; no clear D gene. The CDR3 spans 13 residues. Trimming removed 2 bases at V and 6 bases at J, with 8 bases between. Germline CDR1 is SGHNT and CDR2 is YYREEE (reference sequence). CDR3 in amino acids: CASSFQVSGELFF. The CDR3 DNA sequence: TGTGCCAGCAGCTTTCAGGTCTCCGGGGAGCTGTTTTTT.

The chain couples TRBV30 to TRBJ2-2, with D hard to call. V dropped 5 bases and J dropped 1 base, with 8 bases sitting between them. CDR1 GTSNPN and CDR2 SVGIG come from the germline V gene (reference sequence). The CDR3 is 13 amino acids. The CDR3 reads CAWSALNTGELFF. The CDR3 nucleotides read TGTGCCTGGTCCGCGTTGAACACCGGGGAGCTGTTTTTT. The whole variable domain, filled in from reference TRBV30 and TRBJ2-2, reads SQTIHQWPATLVQPVGSPLSLECTVEGTSNPNLYWYRQAAGRGLQLLFYSVGIGQISSEVPQNLSASRPQDRQFILSSKKLLLSDSGFYLCAWSALNTGELFFGEGSRLTVL.

This clone was seen a few times. The rearrangement joins TRBV6-2 or TRBV6-3 to TRBJ1-5; TRBD1 is a possible D gene (6 bases). The CDR3 covers 14 residues. Germline assignment: CDR1 MNHEY and CDR2 SVGEGT. Trimming took off 2 bases at V and 4 bases at J, with 9 bases between the two ends. CDR3: CASSYGGANQPQHF. The DNA of the CDR3 is TGTGCCAGCAGTTACGGGGGGGCAAATCAGCCCCAGCATTTT.

The J gene is TRBJ1-5, the V gene TRBV2; maybe TRBD1 (6 bases). The CDR3 contains 15 residues. Trimming left V 4 bases short and J 3 bases short, with 13 bases between. Per the germline V gene, CDR1 is SNHLY and CDR2 is FYNNEI. The CDR3 sequence is CASSGDGQPNQPQHF. The DNA for the CDR3 is TGTGCCAGCAGTGGGGACGGACAGCCCAATCAGCCCCAGCATTTT.

The rearrangement uses TRBV27 and TRBJ2-5; no clear D. Per germline, CDR1 MNHEY and CDR2 SMNVEV (reference sequence). This CDR3 is built from 14 residues. Trimming cost V 5 bases and J 1 base, with 11 bases left between them. The CDR3 loop reads CASSRLAAQETQYF. In DNA form, the CDR3 reads TGTGCCAGCAGTCGACTCGCGGCCCAAGAGACCCAGTACTTC.

The chain carries TRBV18 and TRBJ2-5, with a tentative D call TRBD2 (5 bases). Germline assignment: CDR1 KGHSH and CDR2 LQKENI. The CDR3 is made up of 13 amino acids. The V and J ends lost 3 bases and 0 bases respectively, with 5 bases between them. Written as DNA, the CDR3 is TGTGCCAGCTCACCGGACTACCAAGAGACCCAGTACTTC. Amino acid sequence: CASSPDYQETQYF.

The chain has TRBV3-1 (or the pseudogene TRBV3-2) and TRBJ1-6, with TRBD1 matching 8 bases. CDR1 is LGHDT, CDR2 YNNKEL, per germline (reference sequence). The CDR3 is 14 residues long. V dropped 6 bases and J dropped 7; count of bases not matched to a gene: 5. The CDR3 DNA reads TGTGCCAGCAGTCGGACAGGGAACAATTCACCCCTCCACTTT. Amino acid sequence: CASSRTGNNSPLHF.

This chain connects TRBV4-1 to TRBJ2-1; TRBD1 matches 9 bases. This CDR3 contains 16 residues. CDR1 and CDR2 (germline): MGHRA, YSYEKL. The ends lost 3 bases at V and 8 bases at J; junction bases unmatched: 11. The CDR3, as DNA: TGCGCCAGCAGCCAGTGGGGGGACAGGGAGAGTGATGAGCAGTTCTTC. It translates to CASSQWGDRESDEQFF.

The chain uses TRBV2 and TRBJ1-4; unclear D gene. Germline CDR1 and CDR2: SNHLY and FYNNEI. The CDR3 length is 15 residues. The germline V and J ends were trimmed by 2 bases and 5 bases, with 12 bases remaining between them. The CDR3 here is CASSEFAGMNEKLFF. The CDR3 DNA reads as TGTGCCAGCAGTGAATTTGCGGGAATGAATGAAAAACTGTTTTTT. The variable domain in full, completed from reference TRBV2 and TRBJ1-4, reads EPEVTQTPSHQVTQMGQEVILRCVPISNHLYFYWYRQILGQKVEFLVSFYNNEISEKSEIFDDQFSVERPDGSNFTLKIRSTKLEDSAMYFCASSEFAGMNEKLFFGSGTQLSVL.

J is TRBJ2-2 and V is TRBV10-3; 10 positions match TRBD1. CDR1 and CDR2 from the germline V gene are ENHRY and SYGVKD. The CDR3 runs 18 residues. V was pared by 0 bases and J by 0 bases, with 4 bases of the junction left unmatched. The CDR3 spells CAISESIGQGANTGELFF. In nucleotides, the CDR3 is TGTGCCATCAGTGAGTCGATCGGACAGGGGGCGAACACCGGGGAGCTGTTTTTT.

The chain combines TRBV10-3 with TRBJ2-3; 14 nucleotides line up with TRBD2. Germline assignment: CDR1 ENHRY and CDR2 SYGVKD. V gave up 6 bases and J gave up 4 bases; unmatched junction bases: 3. The CDR3 loop spans 15 amino acids. CDR3 in DNA: TGTGCCATCAGCCGACTAGCGGGAGGGCCAGATACGCAGTATTTT. Protein sequence: CAISRLAGGPDTQYF.

This clone was seen just once. V gene TRBV10-3 combines with J gene TRBJ2-7; 10 bases fit TRBD2. Germline CDR1 reads ENHRY; CDR2 reads SYGVKD. This CDR3 has 16 amino acids. Unmatched junction bases numbered 6, after V lost 2 bases and J lost 2 bases. CDR3: CAISERGTSGAYEQYF. The CDR3 region has the DNA TGTGCCATCAGTGAGCGGGGAACTAGCGGGGCCTACGAGCAGTACTTC.

The chain recombines TRBV7-9 with TRBJ1-4; possible D gene TRBD1, 5 bases. The germline V gene encodes CDR1 SEHNR and CDR2 FQNEAQ (reference sequence). The CDR3 length is 13 residues. Trimming took 3 bases from V and 5 from J, leaving 7 bases between them. The CDR3 loop is CASSLTANEKLFF. CDR3 nucleotide sequence: TGTGCCAGCAGCTTGACAGCCAATGAAAAACTGTTTTTT. Full variable domain (remainder filled in from reference TRBV7-9 and TRBJ1-4): DTGVSQNPRHKITKRGQNVTFRCDPISEHNRLYWYRQTLGQGPEFLTYFQNEAQLEKSRLLSDRFSAERPKGSFSTLEIQRTEQGDSAMYLCASSLTANEKLFFGSGTQLSVL.

The rearrangement uses TRBV28 and TRBJ2-7; TRBD2 matches 8 bases. Germline V gene lookup returns CDR1 MDHEN and CDR2 SYDVKM. This CDR3 region has 12 residues. The V and J ends lost 5 bases and 6 bases, in that order; junction bases with no gene match: 3. The CDR3 sequence: CASSPSGLEQYF. CDR3 coding DNA: TGTGCCAGCAGTCCTAGCGGGCTCGAGCAGTACTTC.

This clone was picked up one time. CDR3 nucleotides: TGTGCCAGCAGTTTAAAGGGACAGGAGAACTATGGCTACACCTTC. Translating gives CASSLKGQENYGYTF. The rearrangement joins TRBV27 to TRBJ1-2, with 8 bases fitting TRBD1. Germline assignment: CDR1 MNHEY and CDR2 SMNVEV (reference sequence). This CDR3 contains 15 residues. Germline trimming cut 2 bases from V and 2 bases from J; bases unmatched to any gene: 4.

The genes are TRBV24-1 and TRBJ2-2; D might be TRBD1 (6 bases). The CDR3 is made up of 14 amino acids. Germline V gene lookup returns CDR1 KGHDR and CDR2 SFDVKD. V lost 9 bases to trimming and J lost 6 bases, with 16 bases between them. Written as DNA, the CDR3 is TGTGCCACCCGTTCACCCACAGGGCCCGGGGAGCTGTTTTTT. This codes for CATRSPTGPGELFF.

This sequence joins TRBV5-4 and TRBJ2-3; D is perhaps TRBD1 (5 bases). Germline V lookup: CDR1 SGHNT, CDR2 YYREEE (reference sequence). The CDR3 length is 13 residues. Trimming took 4 bases from V and 4 from J, leaving 10 bases between them. The CDR3 region is CASSPVGADTQYF. The CDR3 DNA reads as TGTGCCAGCAGCCCGGTAGGGGCAGATACGCAGTATTTT.

The J gene is TRBJ2-6, the V gene TRBV6-6; D unresolved. Per the germline V gene, CDR1 is MNHNY and CDR2 is SVGAGI (reference sequence). Deletions cut 0 bases from V and 1 base from J, with 7 bases between. The CDR3 runs 16 residues. CDR3 in DNA: TGTGCCAGCAGTTACTCTTCTCCGTCTGGGGCCAACGTCCTGACTTTC. This sequence encodes CASSYSSPSGANVLTF.

V and J are TRBV9 and TRBJ2-1; TRBD2 matches at 10 bases. Trimming took 0 bases from V and 7 from J; bases not matched to a gene: 7. Germline loops: CDR1 SGDLS, CDR2 YYNGEE. The CDR3 length is 16 residues. The CDR3 sequence is CASSVALAGEENEQFF. CDR3 in DNA: TGTGCCAGCAGCGTAGCCCTAGCGGGAGAGGAGAATGAGCAGTTCTTC.